The T cell receptor (beta chain) described here comes from a study of blood T cell repertoires in COVID-19 (dated by TCRdb to 2020 to 2022). As for the study more broadly: Samples covering the acute and convalescent phases of COVID-19 were provided by collaborators in the United States, Italy and Spain. Where HLA class I and class II types were available, the types were taken from metadata supplied by the sample provider, not from assay-based typing. The material from the prospective study consisted of cDNA or gDNA derived from T cells, B-cell-depleted T cells, or PBMCs. The samples were drawn from two sources: the first 160 participants of the ongoing ImmuneRACE study, and 1,000 to 1,500 subjects contributed by 6 global collaborators. The repertoires were made available in a free public database intended to serve as a resource for research on the immune response to SARS-CoV-2. Subjects who had been exposed to COVID-19, were actively infected with it, or had recovered from it provided the deeply sampled blood TCRbeta repertoires that made up the dataset. Nearly every sample came with metadata listing a de-identified subject ID, COVID-19 status, age in years and sex.

V trim: 10 bases; J trim: 6 bases; unmatched bases: 9. From a lookup of the germline V gene, CDR1 and CDR2 are MDHEN and SYDVKM. The CDR3 measures 14 amino acids from cysteine to phenylalanine. The CDR3 DNA has 42 bases and is translated from base 1. TCRbeta CDR3 regions were amplified from genomic DNA using the immunoSEQ Assay, a bias-controlled multiplex PCR. In the authors' own workflow: The number of nucleated cells in each sample was estimated by amplification of reference gene primers within the assay. Sequence reads were collapsed and filtered to measure the absolute abundance of every unique TCRbeta CDR3 rearrangement. For each sample, productive Simpson clonality was calculated as the square root of Simpson's diversity index across productive rearrangements. TCRdb obtained this table from immuneACCESS and retained in-frame rearrangements with V and J assigned. These tables miss some clones; where compared with another copy, unresolved V genes account for less than half of the shortfall, and the remainder is unexplained. That table furnishes V, J and clone size, whereas the DNA furnished D and trimming. The sample yields tens of thousands of clones; about 91% were counted once. Jointly, the top ten make up over 2% of the sample.

The collaborating institutions used their own protocols to collect whole blood in K2EDTA tubes. For TCRbeta analysis, collaborator samples were shipped as frozen whole blood, as isolated PBMCs, or as DNA extracted from either sample type. On the study overall, not on this receptor specifically: The quantity of clinical and demographic metadata differed by source and by participant and was supplied without curation.

Comments on this clone: Its antigen is currently not known. There are no base qualities to consult, and no much larger clone falls within one base.

The sequenced material came from peripheral blood. This sequence originates from a man in his sixties with acute or convalescent COVID-19. The sequence links TRBV28 to TRBJ2-1, and 10 bases in between align with TRBD2. The CDR3 protein: CATSGTSVSNEQFF. The DNA reads as follows: TGTGCCACCTCCGGGACTAGCGTCTCCAATGAGCAGTTCTTC.